This T cell receptor (beta chain) comes out of a study of T cells in Graves' hyperthyroidism and ophthalmopathy. Researchers took RNA transcripts and amplified the TCR beta CDR3 regions from them. A first-round RT-PCR of the TCR CDR3 used the HTBI primer set. TCRdb used MiXCR to reprocess the multiplex PCR reads, holding one entry per CDR3 protein. The data hold a few hundred thousand distinct CDR3 sequences, with 15% to 18% observed a single time. From germline, CDR1 is ENHRY and CDR2 SYGVKD. The CDR3 totals 14 residues. Trimming removed 0 bases from V and 9 bases from J; junction bases left unmatched: 5.

The chain is built from TRBV10-3 and TRBJ2-1, with 7 bases matching TRBD2. The source is a woman younger than 45 with Graves' hyperthyroidism. The sample consisted of blood. CDR3: CAISESRASGEQFF. In DNA, the CDR3 is TGTGCCATCAGTGAGTCTAGGGCTAGCGGTGAGCAGTTCTTC.